This TCR beta chain was observed in a study of Ad26.COV2.S vaccination and SARS-CoV-2 variants. Study-wide results and caveats: Among vaccine recipients, spike-specific TCR breadth exceeded that of placebo recipients. Spike-specific CD8+ and CD4+ T cell responses reportedly showed substantial breadth after vaccination.

Sequencing used immunoSEQ multiplex PCR; TCRdb keeps in-frame clones, though not all of them. The sample holds about 350,000 clones, less than 90% seen once. Comment on this clone: The antigen remains unidentified.

Trimming cost V 5 bases and J 0 bases, with 10 bases left between them. The CDR3 is 14 residues long. Described treatment: approximately 18 received Ad26.COV2.S at low or high dose, single or two shots; roughly 5 received placebo; per-sample allocation not given. Specimen acquisition occurred on day 63 following the initial vaccine or placebo injection. This chain joins TRBV23-1 and TRBJ1-2; the D gene is possibly TRBD1 (5 bases). TRBV23-1 is designated an ORF whose function remains uncertain. The sample in question was peripheral blood, obtained in a trial of Ad26.COV2.S vaccine versus placebo. This TCR derives from a person between 18 and 60 years old who received the Ad26.COV2.S COVID-19 vaccine or a placebo. In DNA, the CDR3 is TGCGCCAGCAGTTACAGGATAGCTAACTATGGCTACACCTTC. It specifies CASSYRIANYGYTF.